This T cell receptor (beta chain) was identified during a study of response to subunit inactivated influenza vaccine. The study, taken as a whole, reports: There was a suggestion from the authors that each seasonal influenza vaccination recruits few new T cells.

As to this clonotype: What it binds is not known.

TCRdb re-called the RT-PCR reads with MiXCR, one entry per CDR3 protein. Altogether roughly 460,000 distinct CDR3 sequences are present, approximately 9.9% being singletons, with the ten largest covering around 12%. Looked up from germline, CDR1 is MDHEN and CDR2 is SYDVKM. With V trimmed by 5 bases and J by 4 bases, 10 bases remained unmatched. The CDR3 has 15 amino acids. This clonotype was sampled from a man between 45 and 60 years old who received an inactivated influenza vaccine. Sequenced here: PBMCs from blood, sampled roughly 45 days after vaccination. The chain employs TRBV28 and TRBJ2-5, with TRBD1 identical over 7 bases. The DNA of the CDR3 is TGTGCCAGCAGTGTGACAGGGAGTGGAGGAGAGACCCAGTACTTC. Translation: CASSVTGSGGETQYF. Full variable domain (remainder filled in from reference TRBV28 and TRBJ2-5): DVKVTQSSRYLVKRTGEKVFLECVQDMDHENMFWYRQDPGLGLRLIYFSYDVKMKEKGDIPEGYSVSREKKERFSLILESASTNQTSMYLCASSVTGSGGETQYFGPGTRLLVL.